One and the same sample provided the 23 T cell receptor beta chains below, sequenced in a study of T cell responses to AZD1222 COVID-19 vaccine. Clones were sequenced by immunoSEQ multiplex PCR, and TCRdb holds only the in-frame ones, with some missing. The sample has about 110,000 clones; about 90% are singletons. The sample in question was peripheral blood, obtained on day 0 of AZD1222 vaccination. These receptors all stem from an adult in good health.

This chain uses TRBV6-5 with TRBJ2-2, with TRBD1 matching 7 bases. J lost 6 bases, V lost 6 bases, and 10 bases had no gene match. The CDR3 spans 15 residues. Germline values: CDR1 MNHEY, CDR2 SVGAGI. CDR3 amino acids: CASRPNRGRAGELFF. The CDR3 DNA follows: TGTGCCAGCAGGCCCAACAGGGGAAGGGCCGGGGAGCTGTTTTTT.

The chain links TRBV7-2 to TRBJ1-2; no clear D. Trimming pared 1 base from V and 2 bases from J, leaving 8 bases between. There are 14 residues in the CDR3. Germline V gives CDR1 SGHTA, CDR2 FQGNSA. The CDR3 protein is CASSLGAGNYGYTF. The CDR3 region has the DNA TGTGCCAGCAGCTTAGGGGCCGGGAACTATGGCTACACCTTC.

The chain couples TRBV7-9 to TRBJ2-2; tentatively, D is TRBD1 (6 bases). The CDR3 has 15 amino acids. Germline CDR1 SEHNR, CDR2 FQNEAQ (reference sequence). V was shortened by 9 bases and J by 0 bases, with 14 bases between the two germline ends. The CDR3: CASDPGVPNTGELFF. The CDR3 nucleotides read TGTGCCAGTGACCCAGGGGTCCCGAACACCGGGGAGCTGTTTTTT.

The V call is TRBV18, the J call TRBJ2-2, with no clear D. The CDR3 is 16 amino acids. Germline V CDR1 and CDR2: KGHSH, LQKENI. V dropped 3 bases and J dropped 0 bases, with 11 bases sitting between them. The CDR3 region is CASSPRVNSNTGELFF. CDR3 sequence (DNA): TGTGCCAGCTCACCCCGGGTGAATTCGAACACCGGGGAGCTGTTTTTT.

The genes are TRBV7-6 and TRBJ1-1; D may be TRBD1 (6 bases). Germline values: CDR1 SGHVS, CDR2 FNYEAQ. V lost 5 bases and J 1 base, leaving 17 bases between the germline ends. The CDR3 runs to 16 residues. CDR3 bases: TGTGCCAGCAGCCCACGCGGTGGGGGCAAGAACACTGAAGCTTTCTTT. Its translation: CASSPRGGGKNTEAFF.

V is TRBV7-9 and J is TRBJ1-2; D gene unclear. CDR1 is SEHNR, CDR2 FQNEAQ, per germline (reference sequence). The CDR3 covers 18 residues. Deletions cut 1 base from V and 0 bases from J, with 18 bases between. CDR3 sequence reads: CASSLGPGRPLANYGYTF. The CDR3 bases are TGTGCCAGCAGCTTAGGTCCGGGCAGACCCTTAGCTAACTATGGCTACACCTTC.

A few counts support this clone. The rearrangement uses TRBV24-1 and TRBJ2-2; D gene ambiguous. Germline V CDR1 and CDR2: KGHDR, SFDVKD. The CDR3 contains 16 residues. With 2 bases removed from V and 3 bases from J, the gap between germline ends came to 12 bases. The CDR3 DNA is TGTGCCACCAGTGATTCCTTGTGGGCGGACACCGGGGAGCTGTTTTTT. Its translation is CATSDSLWADTGELFF.

This chain uses TRBV19 with TRBJ2-3, with 10 bases aligning to TRBD2. The CDR3 is 17 amino acids. The ends lost 2 bases at V and 1 base at J; junction bases unmatched: 6. From germline, CDR1 is LNHDA and CDR2 SQIVND (reference sequence). CDR3 protein: CASSIILLAGGTDTQYF. DNA for the CDR3: TGTGCCAGTAGTATAATCCTCCTAGCGGGGGGCACAGATACGCAGTATTTT. The complete variable domain, with remaining parts taken from reference TRBV19 and TRBJ2-3, reads DGGITQSPKYLFRKEGQNVTLSCEQNLNHDAMYWYRQDPGQGLRLIYYSQIVNDFQKGDIAEGYSVSREKKESFPLTVTSAQKNPTAFYLCASSIILLAGGTDTQYFGPGTRLTVL.

The rearrangement joins TRBV28 to TRBJ1-5; D might be TRBD1 (5 bases). The CDR3 length is 14 residues. The V gene's germline CDR1 is MDHEN and CDR2 SYDVKM. V lost 3 bases and J 1 base, leaving 7 bases between the germline ends. CDR3 DNA sequence: TGTGCCAGCAGTTTCTCAGGGAGCAATCAGCCCCAGCATTTT. Translated: CASSFSGSNQPQHF. Combining the CDR3 with reference TRBV28 and TRBJ1-5 gives the whole variable domain DVKVTQSSRYLVKRTGEKVFLECVQDMDHENMFWYRQDPGLGLRLIYFSYDVKMKEKGDIPEGYSVSREKKERFSLILESASTNQTSMYLCASSFSGSNQPQHFGDGTRLSIL.

The chain combines TRBV7-2 with TRBJ2-7; TRBD2 matches 8 bases. This CDR3 comprises 15 residues. V was clipped by 1 base and J by 6 bases; unmatched bases: 8. The germline V gene encodes CDR1 SGHTA and CDR2 FQGNSA. The CDR3 nucleotides read TGTGCCAGCAGCTTAGTAGCGGGCGGGGGGAGCGAGCAGTACTTC. It yields the protein CASSLVAGGGSEQYF. Combining the CDR3 with reference TRBV7-2 and TRBJ2-7 gives the whole variable domain GAGVSQSPSNKVTEKGKDVELRCDPISGHTALYWYRQSLGQGLEFLIYFQGNSAPDKSGLPSDRFSAERTGGSVSTLTIQRTQQEDSAVYLCASSLVAGGGSEQYFGPGTRLTVT.

The chain is built from TRBV2 and TRBJ1-4, with no clear D. There are 13 residues in the CDR3. Per the germline V gene, CDR1 is SNHLY and CDR2 is FYNNEI. Trimming pared 5 bases from V and 6 bases from J, leaving 10 bases between. The DNA for the CDR3 is TGTGCCAGCAGTTACAATGGGGATGAAAAACTGTTTTTT. Its protein product is CASSYNGDEKLFF.

V is TRBV18 and J is TRBJ2-3, with 11 bases identical to TRBD1. With 6 bases clipped from V and 6 bases from J, the junction kept 8 bases outside the gene matches. The CDR3 runs 15 residues. Per germline, CDR1 KGHSH and CDR2 LQKENI. The CDR3 nucleotides read TGTGCCAGCTCCGCGGGACAGGGGGTAGTGGATACGCAGTATTTT. It yields the protein CASSAGQGVVDTQYF.

The chain is built from TRBV5-1 and TRBJ2-3, with D possibly TRBD1 on 6 matching bases. Germline V gives CDR1 SGHRS, CDR2 YFSETQ. CDR3 length: 13 residues. The V end lost 2 bases, the J end lost 3 bases, and 7 bases lay between the germline ends. The CDR3 DNA is TGCGCCAGCAGCTTCACAGGGACAGATACGCAGTATTTT. This sequence encodes CASSFTGTDTQYF. The full variable domain, with the rest looked up from reference TRBV5-1 and TRBJ2-3, is KAGVTQTPRYLIKTRGQQVTLSCSPISGHRSVSWYQQTPGQGLQFLFEYFSETQRNKGNFPGRFSGRQFSNSRSEMNVSTLELGDSALYLCASSFTGTDTQYFGPGTRLTVL.

The chain is built from TRBV24-1 and TRBJ2-7; 10 positions match TRBD2. The V gene's germline CDR1 is KGHDR and CDR2 SFDVKD. This CDR3 contains 15 residues. Trimming at V came to 9 bases and at J to 2 bases, leaving 9 bases not matched to a gene. This chain's CDR3 is CATLFPSGRPYEQYF. CDR3 nucleotides: TGTGCCACCCTGTTTCCTAGCGGGAGACCCTACGAGCAGTACTTC.

The chain joins TRBV30 to TRBJ1-2; D call uncertain. The CDR3 covers 12 residues. With 2 bases removed from V and 2 bases from J, the gap between germline ends came to 6 bases. Germline V CDR1 and CDR2: GTSNPN, SVGIG (reference sequence). CDR3 nucleotides: TGTGCCTGGAGTTCAGGCAACTATGGCTACACCTTC. Amino acids: CAWSSGNYGYTF.

The chain combines TRBV7-8 with TRBJ1-6; D is possibly TRBD1 (6 bases). CDR1 SGHVS and CDR2 FQNEAQ come from the germline V gene. V lost 3 bases and J 10 bases, leaving 13 bases between the germline ends. This CDR3 is 14 amino acids long. CDR3 DNA sequence: TGTGCCAGCAGCTTCGGGGGGCGGGAATCACCCCTCCACTTT. Amino acids: CASSFGGRESPLHF.

The J gene is TRBJ1-3, the V gene TRBV6-1; unclear D gene. The CDR3 has 16 amino acids. Deletions cut 0 bases from V and 0 bases from J, with 9 bases between. The germline CDR1 and CDR2 sequences are MNHNS and SASEGT. The chain's CDR3 is CASSEAVSHSGNTIYF. CDR3 bases: TGTGCCAGCAGTGAAGCCGTGAGCCACTCTGGAAACACCATATATTTT.

The V and J genes are TRBV7-9 and TRBJ1-2; D is uncertain. The CDR3 spans 11 residues. Germline V gene lookup returns CDR1 SEHNR and CDR2 FQNEAQ (reference sequence). The CDR3 sequence: CASDTDYGYTF. The CDR3 bases are TGTGCATCCGACACCGACTATGGCTACACCTTC.

V and J are TRBV3-1 (or the pseudogene TRBV3-2) and TRBJ2-5; TRBD2 agrees at 12 bases. The length of the CDR3 is 16 residues. The V gene end was trimmed by 2 bases and the J gene end by 5 bases; junction bases not matched to a gene: 6. Per the germline V gene, CDR1 is LGHDT and CDR2 is YNNKEL (reference sequence). Here the CDR3 reads CASSQPSGGAGETQYF. CDR3 DNA sequence: TGTGCCAGCAGCCAACCTAGCGGGGGGGCCGGTGAGACCCAGTACTTC.

This sequence joins TRBV11-1 and TRBJ1-2; D gene unclear. Trimming removed 2 bases at V and 4 bases at J, with 11 bases between. Germline CDR1 SGHAT, CDR2 FQDESV (reference sequence). CDR3 size: 14 residues. CDR3 region: CASSLSISSYGYTF. The CDR3 DNA reads as TGTGCCAGCAGCTTATCAATTAGCTCCTATGGCTACACCTTC.

The genes are TRBV2 and TRBJ1-4; no reliable D call. Germline CDR1 SNHLY, CDR2 FYNNEI. This CDR3 comprises 13 residues. V dropped 4 bases and J dropped 8 bases, with 11 bases sitting between them. The CDR3 sequence is CASSVGVGEKLFF. CDR3 DNA sequence: TGTGCCAGCAGTGTTGGAGTGGGGGAAAAACTGTTTTTT.

The chain employs TRBV6-4 and TRBJ1-2; TRBD1 matches 10 bases. Germline values: CDR1 MRHNA, CDR2 SNTAGT. V lost 6 bases to trimming and J lost 8 bases; unmatched junction nucleotides: 6. The CDR3 sequence is 13 residues long. In DNA, the CDR3 is TGTGCCAGCAGGGCTGACAGGGGGCGAGGCTACACCTTC. Translating it yields CASRADRGRGYTF.

The CDR3 loop is CASSVSGNSYEQYF. In nucleotides, the CDR3 is TGTGCCAGCAGTGTCTCGGGTAACTCCTACGAGCAGTACTTC. The V call is TRBV2, the J call TRBJ2-7; D remains unclear. CDR1 SNHLY and CDR2 FYNNEI come from the germline V gene. Trimming removed 4 bases from V and 0 bases from J, with 10 bases in between. The CDR3 covers 14 residues.